Below are 20 T cell receptor beta chains sequenced from a single sample in a study of human thymus T cells. Libraries were prepared by immunoSEQ multiplex PCR; TCRdb keeps only in-frame clonotypes and omits some of them. The profile shows roughly 130,000 clones, around 94% of them singletons. In corrective heart surgery, resections were taken, and these provided the thymus tissue. Sequencing used thymus tissue. These receptors were collected from a boy under three years old with a congenital heart defect but otherwise immunologically healthy.

The rearrangement links TRBV6-4 to TRBJ1-1; no clear D gene. The V and J ends lost 7 bases and 1 base respectively, with 16 bases between them. CDR3 length: 15 residues. Per the germline V gene, CDR1 is MRHNA and CDR2 is SNTAGT. CDR3 sequence: CASTGPHPRNTEAFF. In nucleotides, the CDR3 is TGTGCCAGCACCGGCCCCCATCCGCGGAACACTGAAGCTTTCTTT.

The V gene is TRBV7-9, the J gene TRBJ2-1; TRBD2 matches 10 bases. Germline loops: CDR1 SEHNR, CDR2 FQNEAQ (reference sequence). Trimming removed 4 bases from V and 5 bases from J; junction bases left unmatched: 5. This CDR3 has 15 residues. The CDR3 region has the DNA TGTGCCAGCAGCTCAGCGGGGGGGACGGACAATGAGCAGTTCTTC. The encoded protein is CASSSAGGTDNEQFF.

The V gene is TRBV14, the J gene TRBJ2-6, with D perhaps being TRBD1 or TRBD2 (5 bases each). The CDR3 runs 20 residues. The germline V gene has CDR1 SGHDN and CDR2 FVKESK. V was pared by 1 base and J by 2 bases, with 21 bases between. The CDR3 sequence is CASSQVVRAGTPPGANVLTF. In DNA, the CDR3 is TGTGCCAGCAGCCAAGTTGTGCGAGCAGGGACCCCTCCTGGGGCCAACGTCCTGACTTTC.

This sequence joins TRBV19 and TRBJ2-1; 8 positions match TRBD1. CDR1 and CDR2 (germline): LNHDA, SQIVND (reference sequence). V trimming: 6 bases; J trimming: 7 bases; junction bases outside the gene matches: 14. CDR3 size: 16 residues. CDR3 protein: CASRLSGQGVWNEQFF. The CDR3 region has the DNA TGTGCCAGTAGACTAAGTGGACAGGGCGTGTGGAATGAGCAGTTCTTC. Drawing the rest from reference TRBV19 and TRBJ2-1, the complete variable domain is DGGITQSPKYLFRKEGQNVTLSCEQNLNHDAMYWYRQDPGQGLRLIYYSQIVNDFQKGDIAEGYSVSREKKESFPLTVTSAQKNPTAFYLCASRLSGQGVWNEQFFGPGTRLTVL.

This clone appeared a single time. The chain recombines TRBV4-1 with TRBJ2-5; 13 bases are shared with TRBD2. Germline-derived CDR1 and CDR2 are MGHRA and YSYEKL. V was pared by 3 bases and J by 4 bases, with 8 bases of the junction left unmatched. The CDR3 spans 17 residues. The CDR3 spells CASSQDGLAGELETQYF. CDR3 nucleotides: TGCGCCAGCAGCCAGGACGGACTAGCGGGGGAACTAGAGACCCAGTACTTC.

V gene TRBV2 combines with J gene TRBJ1-1; the D gene is possibly TRBD1 (5 bases). Deletions cut 4 bases from V and 2 bases from J, with 14 bases between. This CDR3 has 15 amino acids. Germline CDR1 reads SNHLY; CDR2 reads FYNNEI. The CDR3: CASSGRGRGNTEAFF. The DNA of the CDR3 is TGTGCCAGCAGTGGGAGGGGACGGGGTAACACTGAAGCTTTCTTT.

The genes are TRBV2 and TRBJ2-5; 11 nucleotides line up with TRBD2. V trimming: 4 bases; J trimming: 4 bases; junction bases outside the gene matches: 8. The CDR3 loop spans 16 amino acids. Germline V gives CDR1 SNHLY, CDR2 FYNNEI. The CDR3 loop is CASSAPSGGTSETQYF. The CDR3 DNA reads as TGTGCCAGCAGTGCCCCTAGCGGGGGGACTTCAGAGACCCAGTACTTC.

V and J are TRBV28 and TRBJ2-1, with D unresolved. The CDR3 sequence is 12 residues long. Trimming took 2 bases from V and 5 from J, leaving 4 bases between them. Germline CDR1 and CDR2: MDHEN and SYDVKM. CDR3 DNA: TGTGCCAGCAGTTTAGGGGACAATGAGCAGTTCTTC. This translates into CASSLGDNEQFF.

The V gene is TRBV6-6, the J gene TRBJ2-7; TRBD2 aligns across 7 bases. Germline V gene sequence: CDR1 MNHNY, CDR2 SVGAGI (reference sequence). This CDR3 is built from 16 residues. V dropped 0 bases and J dropped 3; count of bases not matched to a gene: 8. In DNA form, the CDR3 reads TGTGCCAGCAGTTACTCGGGCGCGGGGGACTTCTACGAGCAGTACTTC. It encodes CASSYSGAGDFYEQYF.

CDR3 nucleotide sequence: TGCGCCAGCAGCCAAGAATTGTTAAGAGACAGGGTGGCCGGGGAGCTGTTTTTT. It is translated as CASSQELLRDRVAGELFF. The V call is TRBV4-3, the J call TRBJ2-2; 7 nucleotides match TRBD1. Looked up from germline, CDR1 is LGHNA and CDR2 is YSLEER. The junction had 13 bases not matched to a gene; V was cut back by 0 bases and J by 6 bases. This CDR3 is built from 18 residues.

J is TRBJ1-2 and V is TRBV30, with 9 bases fitting TRBD1. The CDR3 has 16 residues. V trimming: 2 bases; J trimming: 7 bases; junction bases outside the gene matches: 14. CDR1 is GTSNPN and CDR2 is SVGIG in the germline V gene (reference sequence). The CDR3 spells CAWSWTGVLNRGGYTF. In DNA, the CDR3 is TGTGCCTGGAGTTGGACAGGGGTCTTAAATAGGGGTGGCTACACCTTC.

The chain recombines TRBV6-6 with TRBJ2-1, with 11 positions matching TRBD2. The length of the CDR3 is 15 residues. Losses at the gene ends were 5 bases for V and 10 bases for J; bases not matched to a gene: 10. Per the germline V gene, CDR1 is MNHNY and CDR2 is SVGAGI (reference sequence). CDR3 protein: CASSPRGLAGGEQFF. The CDR3 DNA sequence: TGTGCCAGCAGTCCCAGGGGGCTAGCGGGGGGAGAGCAGTTCTTC.

The V and J genes are TRBV27 and TRBJ1-4, with D unclear. The germline CDR1 and CDR2 sequences are MNHEY and SMNVEV (reference sequence). This CDR3 comprises 16 residues. V lost 6 bases and J 5 bases, leaving 19 bases between the germline ends. CDR3 amino acids: CASRPGGLVPNEKLFF. Written as DNA, the CDR3 is TGTGCCAGCAGGCCGGGAGGGCTCGTTCCGAATGAAAAACTGTTTTTT.

This chain joins TRBV28 and TRBJ1-6, with 7 bases fitting TRBD1. The CDR3 spans 16 residues. V gave up 5 bases and J gave up 8 bases; unmatched junction bases: 12. Germline assignment: CDR1 MDHEN and CDR2 SYDVKM. This CDR3 is CASSPFRQGGDSPLHF. The CDR3 DNA reads TGTGCCAGCAGTCCCTTTCGACAGGGCGGGGATTCACCCCTCCACTTT.

This chain joins TRBV5-1 and TRBJ2-7, with D perhaps TRBD1 (5 bases). The V gene lost 5 bases and the J gene lost 2 bases, with 5 bases spanning the gap. Looked up from germline, CDR1 is SGHRS and CDR2 is YFSETQ. CDR3 length equals 11 residues. The CDR3: CASRGAYEQYF. The CDR3 DNA follows: TGCGCCAGCAGAGGGGCCTACGAGCAGTACTTC.

This chain joins TRBV28 and TRBJ2-4, with D possibly being TRBD1 (6 bases). Germline CDR1 reads MDHEN; CDR2 reads SYDVKM. The CDR3 totals 23 residues. The V end lost 0 bases, the J end lost 1 base, and 31 bases lay between the germline ends. The CDR3: CASSLCVIAPGRTGKGAKNIQYF. DNA of the CDR3: TGTGCCAGCAGTTTATGCGTTATCGCCCCGGGCCGAACAGGGAAGGGGGCCAAAAACATTCAGTACTTC. The full variable domain, with the rest looked up from reference TRBV28 and TRBJ2-4, is DVKVTQSSRYLVKRTGEKVFLECVQDMDHENMFWYRQDPGLGLRLIYFSYDVKMKEKGDIPEGYSVSREKKERFSLILESASTNQTSMYLCASSLCVIAPGRTGKGAKNIQYFGAGTRLSVL.

The V and J genes are TRBV27 and TRBJ1-2, with a possible D match to TRBD1 (5 bases). The germline V and J ends were trimmed by 11 bases and 6 bases, with 16 bases remaining between them. Germline CDR1 and CDR2: MNHEY and SMNVEV (reference sequence). The CDR3 covers 12 residues. The DNA for the CDR3 is TGTGCCGGGAGGGGCAGGGAGGATGGCTACACCTTC. Translated, it gives CAGRGREDGYTF.

In DNA form, the CDR3 reads TGTGCCAGCAGCCGTAGACTAGCGGGGGTGGGGGAGCTGTTTTTT. Translating gives CASSRRLAGVGELFF. The chain links TRBV28 to TRBJ2-2; 12 nucleotides match TRBD2. This CDR3 is built from 15 residues. V shed 6 bases and J 8 bases; nucleotides not matched to a gene: 7. CDR1 MDHEN and CDR2 SYDVKM come from the germline V gene. The full variable domain, in which reference TRBV28 and TRBJ2-2 provide the parts outside the CDR3, is DVKVTQSSRYLVKRTGEKVFLECVQDMDHENMFWYRQDPGLGLRLIYFSYDVKMKEKGDIPEGYSVSREKKERFSLILESASTNQTSMYLCASSRRLAGVGELFFGEGSRLTVL.

The CDR3 DNA is TGTGCCAGCAGGACACGCCGCAATGAGCAGTTCTTC. Its protein is CASRTRRNEQFF. This chain links TRBV2 with TRBJ2-1; D not certain. The CDR3 sequence is 12 residues long. Germline V gene lookup returns CDR1 SNHLY and CDR2 FYNNEI. Trimming shortened V by 6 bases and J by 6 bases, and 9 bases separated the two germline ends.

Comment on this clone: An end of the junction does not agree with germline; a read error may underlie this. The chain has TRBV9 and TRBJ1-3; D uncertain. Germline V gives CDR1 SGDLS, CDR2 YYNGEE. The CDR3 runs 15 residues. The CDR3, as DNA: TGTGCCAGCAGCGCAGTACCGTCTCATGGAGACACCATATATTTT. Encoded protein: CASSAVPSHGDTIYF.